Following are 8 T cell receptor beta chains from one sample sequenced in a study of T cells in Graves' hyperthyroidism and ophthalmopathy (dated by TCRdb to the late 2010s). The method behind the library was multiplex PCR. Data came from an Illumina HiSeq 2000. The TCR beta CDR3 regions were amplified from the RNA transcripts. A first-round RT-PCR of the TCR CDR3 used the HTBI primer set with the Qiagen OneStep RT-PCR kit. TCRdb reworked the public reads: Q25 trimming with fastp, MiXCR clone assembly, productive beta chains retained. Entries are consolidated by CDR3 protein sequence, retaining the most common genes and DNA. This sample is represented by hundreds of thousands of distinct CDR3 sequences; about 14% of them were singletons. The ten top clones hold 9.5% to 15% of the sample. The sequenced sample consisted of blood. Every receptor here comes from a woman between 50 and 59 years old with Graves' ophthalmopathy.

This clonotype was observed many times. The chain uses TRBV30 and TRBJ2-1; D is perhaps TRBD1 or TRBD2 (5 bases each). From germline, CDR1 is GTSNPN and CDR2 SVGIG (reference sequence). This CDR3 spans 14 amino acids. V lost 2 bases to trimming and J lost 6 bases, with 14 bases between them. CDR3: CAWSLIGTGNEQFF. In DNA, the CDR3 is TGTGCCTGGAGTTTGATCGGGACGGGCAATGAGCAGTTCTTC.

This clonotype appeared a few times. The V call is TRBV20-1, the J call TRBJ2-2, with 8 bases that match TRBD1. Germline CDR1 DFQATT, CDR2 SNEGSKA (reference sequence). The CDR3 is made up of 14 amino acids. V trimming: 3 bases; J trimming: 3 bases; junction bases outside the gene matches: 3. This chain's CDR3 is CSARGQEDTGELFF. Written as DNA, the CDR3 is TGCAGTGCTAGGGGACAGGAAGACACCGGGGAGCTGTTTTTT.

There are many counts of this clonotype. The genes are TRBV2 and TRBJ2-7, with 8 positions matching TRBD2. V shed 6 bases, J shed 4 bases, and the junction held 8 bases outside the gene matches. Germline-derived CDR1 and CDR2 are SNHLY and FYNNEI. This CDR3 comprises 14 residues. The CDR3 region has the DNA TGTGCCAGCAGCCCGGGACTAGGGTTTTACGAGCAGTACTTC. Its translation: CASSPGLGFYEQYF.

This clonotype came up many times. V and J are TRBV6-4 and TRBJ2-2; D is unclear. The V end lost 2 bases, the J end lost 6 bases, and 10 bases lay between the germline ends. The CDR3 covers 14 residues. Germline CDR1 is MRHNA and CDR2 is SNTAGT. The CDR3 DNA is TGTGCCAGCAGTGACCACCTAGACGCCGGGGAGCTGTTTTTT. It encodes CASSDHLDAGELFF.

This clonotype was seen at least ten times. The chain has TRBV18 and TRBJ1-1, with unresolved D. The CDR3 has 13 amino acids. Germline assignment: CDR1 KGHSH and CDR2 LQKENI. V was shortened by 0 bases and J by 7 bases, with 9 bases between the two germline ends. CDR3 loop: CASSPPGVNEAFF. The CDR3 coding sequence is TGTGCCAGCTCACCACCTGGCGTGAATGAAGCTTTCTTT.

The J gene is TRBJ1-1, the V gene TRBV5-8; TRBD1 is a possible D gene (5 bases). The V end lost 0 bases, the J end lost 0 bases, and 12 bases lay between the germline ends. The CDR3 has 16 amino acids. The germline V gene encodes CDR1 SGHTS and CDR2 YDEGEE. CDR3 residues: CASSLAGLSLNTEAFF. The DNA for the CDR3 is TGTGCCAGCAGCTTGGCAGGGTTGAGCTTGAACACTGAAGCTTTCTTT.

The sample holds a few counts of this clonotype. The gene calls are TRBV20-1 and TRBJ1-1; D unclear. V lost 3 bases and J 1 base, leaving 12 bases between the germline ends. CDR3 size: 14 residues. CDR1 is DFQATT, CDR2 SNEGSKA, per germline (reference sequence). This CDR3 reads CSASSGSPNTEAFF. CDR3 in DNA: TGCAGTGCTAGCAGTGGCAGCCCGAACACTGAAGCTTTCTTT.

This clonotype occurred a few times. The rearrangement joins TRBV20-1 to TRBJ1-1; tentatively, D is TRBD1 (6 bases). The CDR3 consists of 13 residues. The V end was cut by 2 bases, the J end by 11 bases, with 18 bases between. Germline V gene data show CDR1 as DFQATT and CDR2 as SNEGSKA (reference sequence). The CDR3 protein is CSARLPGQYLAFF. The CDR3 DNA is TGCAGTGCTAGACTTCCGGGACAATATTTGGCTTTCTTT.